The subject of this entry is one T cell receptor beta chain. TCRdb keeps only in-frame clones here, not all; method: immunoSEQ multiplex PCR. The table has 90,000 to 100,000 clones, about 85% seen once. These data are taken from a study of control samples from healthy donors and cancer patients. This CDR3 spans 16 amino acids. V trimming: 4 bases; J trimming: 6 bases; junction bases outside the gene matches: 8. Germline lookup yields CDR1 MNHNS and CDR2 SASEGT. The source is a woman in her 70s in good health. The V gene is TRBV6-1, the J gene TRBJ2-2, with 10 bases fitting TRBD2. The sequenced sample consisted of blood. The CDR3 loop is CASSALAGYVAGELFF. The CDR3 DNA is TGTGCCAGCAGTGCACTAGCGGGATATGTCGCCGGGGAGCTGTTTTTT.